This T cell receptor beta chain was observed in a study of blood T cell repertoires in COVID-19. Study information: The samples span acute and convalescent COVID-19 from the United States, Italy and Spain.

Participants spanned ages about 18 to 95 years and resided in 20 to 30 US areas. Clinical history as reported by participants underpinned cohort assignment. Cohort 3 recovery required two negative PCRs, clearance, or symptom resolution. Assay used: immunoSEQ multiplex PCR; TCRdb lists only in-frame clones, some missing. The sample has almost 200,000 clones, about 89% seen once; the top ten hold around 8%. V shed 5 bases and J shed 3 bases, with 14 bases lying between them. CDR1 and CDR2 from the germline V gene are LNHNV and YYDKDF (reference sequence). The CDR3 totals 14 residues. This chain joins TRBV15 and TRBJ2-7; TRBD2 might be the D (5 bases). This clonotype was sampled from a young woman who had recovered from COVID-19. Sequencing was performed on PBMCs or T cells enriched from blood (not recorded which). CDR3 in amino acids: CATSSREGHYEQYF. Written as DNA, the CDR3 is TGTGCCACCAGCTCTCGTGAGGGTCACTACGAGCAGTACTTC. The whole variable domain, filled in from reference TRBV15 and TRBJ2-7, reads DAMVIQNPRYQVTQFGKPVTLSCSQTLNHNVMYWYQQKSSQAPKLLFHYYDKDFNNEADTPDNFQSRRPNTSFCFLDIRSPGLGDTAMYLCATSSREGHYEQYFGPGTRLTVT.